Presented here are 24 T cell receptor beta chains from one specimen sequenced in a study of T-cell reconstitution after alpha-beta-depleted transplantation in children. TCRbeta library construction was performed incorporating unique molecular identifiers. A single record per CDR3 protein comes from TCRdb applying MiXCR to the PCR reads. Among under 450,000 distinct CDR3 sequences listed, about an eighth were seen once. The specimen was PBMCs, collected from the stem cell graft. The receptors stem from a human donor who donated a stem cell graft to a child with Fanconi anemia.

The V and J genes are TRBV20-1 and TRBJ2-1, with D possibly TRBD2 on 6 matching bases. The CDR3 contains 14 residues. Germline CDR1 DFQATT, CDR2 SNEGSKA (reference sequence). V lost 6 bases and J lost 9, with 21 bases in between. CDR3: CSAPGRTQEGEQFF. Here the CDR3 DNA reads TGCAGTGCCCCTGGGCGTACCCAGGAGGGTGAGCAGTTCTTC.

This clonotype was counted ten times or more. The V call is TRBV28, the J call TRBJ2-5, with unresolved D. The CDR3 covers 11 residues. The germline CDR1 and CDR2 sequences are MDHEN and SYDVKM. Trimming took 4 bases from V and 7 from J, leaving 7 bases between them. CDR3 in DNA: TGTGCCAGCAGTTCCCTGGGGACCCAGTACTTC. Its protein product is CASSSLGTQYF.

This clonotype appeared many times. Germline and junction disagree at one end, which may indicate a read error. The chain carries TRBV5-1 and TRBJ1-2; 10 nucleotides match TRBD1. CDR1 is SGHRS and CDR2 is YFSETQ in the germline V gene. The CDR3 totals 14 residues. CDR3 nucleotide sequence: TGTGCCAGCAGCTCGACAGGGGGCAACTATGGCTACACCTTC. Residues: CASSSTGGNYGYTF.

This clonotype showed up just once. This chain joins TRBV20-1 and TRBJ2-5, with D maybe TRBD1 (5 bases). The CDR3 has 13 amino acids. V was clipped by 6 bases and J by 4 bases, with 15 bases between them. Germline V gene data show CDR1 as DFQATT and CDR2 as SNEGSKA (reference sequence). The CDR3 is CSAPRQPRETQYF. As DNA, the CDR3 is TGCAGTGCCCCTAGACAGCCTCGAGAGACCCAGTACTTC.

The sample holds many counts of this clonotype. The chain links TRBV4-2 to TRBJ2-5, with D tentatively TRBD1 or TRBD2 (6 bases each). Trimming took 2 bases from V and 4 from J, leaving 14 bases between them. The V gene's germline CDR1 is LGHNA and CDR2 YNFKEQ. This CDR3 is built from 15 residues. CDR3 nucleotides: TGTGCCAGCAGCCAAACCTTAGGGGGGAGAGAGACCCAGTACTTC. Its translation: CASSQTLGGRETQYF.

Regarding this clonotype: Just one base apart from a much larger clone, this may be a read error. V and J are TRBV14 and TRBJ2-1; tentatively, D is TRBD1 (7 bases). V was trimmed by 4 bases and J by 7 bases, leaving 20 bases between them. The CDR3 has 16 amino acids. The V gene's germline CDR1 is SGHDN and CDR2 FVKESK. The CDR3 reads CASSLSLATGTNEQFF. CDR3 nucleotide sequence: TGTGCCAGCAGCCTCTCTCTAGCGACAGGGACGAATGAGCAGTTCTTC.

The chain has TRBV5-1 and TRBJ1-1; 8 nucleotides line up with TRBD1. The V and J ends lost 0 bases and 0 bases, in that order; junction bases with no gene match: 4. Germline V gene data show CDR1 as SGHRS and CDR2 as YFSETQ. The length of the CDR3 is 16 residues. The CDR3 is CASSLGQGSMNTEAFF. CDR3 DNA: TGCGCCAGCAGCTTGGGACAGGGGTCAATGAACACTGAAGCTTTCTTT. Combining the CDR3 with reference TRBV5-1 and TRBJ1-1 gives the whole variable domain KAGVTQTPRYLIKTRGQQVTLSCSPISGHRSVSWYQQTPGQGLQFLFEYFSETQRNKGNFPGRFSGRQFSNSRSEMNVSTLELGDSALYLCASSLGQGSMNTEAFFGQGTRLTVV.

There are a few counts of this clonotype. The V call is TRBV11-2, the J call TRBJ2-1, with TRBD2 matching over 7 bases. V lost 11 bases to trimming and J lost 3 bases; unmatched junction nucleotides: 7. Per germline, CDR1 SGHAT and CDR2 FQNNGV. The CDR3 is 13 amino acids. The CDR3: CAERAGDYNEQFF. CDR3 coding DNA: TGTGCCGAGCGGGCGGGGGACTACAATGAGCAGTTCTTC.

The chain employs TRBV6-5 and TRBJ1-3; the D is unclear. Between the trimmed V and J ends, which lost 5 bases and 2 bases, there was a span of 13 bases. The CDR3 covers 15 residues. The germline V gene encodes CDR1 MNHEY and CDR2 SVGAGI. Written as DNA, the CDR3 is TGTGCCAGCAGTCTACCGGATTCCCCTGGAAACACCATATATTTT. Its protein is CASSLPDSPGNTIYF.

This clonotype was detected a few times. This chain connects TRBV5-5 to TRBJ1-2; possibly TRBD1 for D (6 bases). CDR1 and CDR2 from the germline V gene are SGHKS and YYEKEE (reference sequence). CDR3 length: 16 amino acids. V was pared by 4 bases and J by 8 bases, with 24 bases between. The CDR3 nucleotides read TGTGCCAGCAGCCTACATACCTCGGGGGCAGGCTCCGGCTACACCTTC. Translation: CASSLHTSGAGSGYTF.

The J gene is TRBJ2-1, the V gene TRBV12-3 or TRBV12-4; 11 nucleotides line up with TRBD2. This CDR3 region has 17 residues. V lost 5 bases to trimming and J lost 0 bases; unmatched junction nucleotides: 6. The CDR3 sequence: CASSPRLAGNSYNEQFF. As DNA, the CDR3 is TGTGCCAGCAGTCCCAGACTAGCGGGGAACTCCTACAATGAGCAGTTCTTC.

This clonotype has at least ten counts. The rearrangement joins TRBV4-1 to TRBJ2-1; a possible D gene is TRBD2 (5 bases). Germline V gene sequence: CDR1 MGHRA, CDR2 YSYEKL. The CDR3 length is 17 residues. With 3 bases removed from V and 0 bases from J, the gap between germline ends came to 15 bases. The CDR3 sequence is CASSHTDVGDSYNEQFF. In DNA form, the CDR3 reads TGCGCCAGCAGCCATACGGACGTCGGGGACTCCTACAATGAGCAGTTCTTC.

Many counts were recorded for this clonotype. The J gene is TRBJ2-5, the V gene TRBV29-1, with no clear D. Germline CDR1 and CDR2: SQVTM and ANQGSEA. This CDR3 spans 12 amino acids. Deletions cut 3 bases from V and 4 bases from J, with 9 bases between. The CDR3 region is CSVDVIGETQYF. DNA for the CDR3: TGCAGCGTTGACGTCATCGGAGAGACCCAGTACTTC.

This clonotype was observed many times. The V gene is TRBV3-1, the J gene TRBJ2-2; D possibly corresponds to TRBD2 (5 bases). Germline assignment: CDR1 LGHDT and CDR2 YNNKEL (reference sequence). CDR3 size: 14 residues. V lost 6 bases, J lost 8 bases, and 16 bases lay in between. CDR3 amino acids: CASRSPGSQGELFF. The DNA for the CDR3 is TGTGCCAGCAGATCGCCGGGAAGCCAAGGGGAGCTGTTTTTT.

This clonotype was found many times. The V call is TRBV5-1, the J call TRBJ2-3, with 8 bases identical to TRBD2. Trimming took 2 bases from V and 4 from J; bases not matched to a gene: 6. The CDR3 is 15 residues long. In germline, CDR1 is SGHRS, CDR2 YFSETQ. The CDR3 loop is CASSFGGAGADTQYF. CDR3 sequence (DNA): TGCGCCAGCAGCTTCGGGGGGGCCGGGGCAGATACGCAGTATTTT.

The chain couples TRBV25-1 to TRBJ2-3; the D is unclear. The CDR3 covers 16 residues. Deletions cut 3 bases from V and 0 bases from J, with 13 bases between. CDR1 is MGHDK and CDR2 is SYGVNS in the germline V gene. CDR3 amino acids: CASSEVAGLSTDTQYF. As DNA, the CDR3 is TGTGCCAGCAGTGAGGTGGCAGGATTAAGCACAGATACGCAGTATTTT.

The chain links TRBV27 to TRBJ2-2, with D possibly TRBD2 on 5 matching bases. Per the germline V gene, CDR1 is MNHEY and CDR2 is SMNVEV (reference sequence). This CDR3 region has 17 residues. Trimming took 10 bases from V and 3 from J, leaving 24 bases between them. The CDR3 is CATTQSGIRMDTGELFF. In nucleotides, the CDR3 is TGTGCCACCACCCAATCGGGAATCAGGATGGACACCGGGGAGCTGTTTTTT.

There are a few counts of this clonotype. V and J are TRBV6-2 or TRBV6-3 and TRBJ2-5; possibly TRBD1 or TRBD2 for D (5 bases each). Germline assignment: CDR1 MNHEY and CDR2 SVGEGT. This CDR3 has 15 amino acids. Trimming took 6 bases from V and 2 from J, leaving 16 bases between them. The CDR3 DNA is TGTGCCAGCAGGCACCCCGACGGGACGCAAGAGACCCAGTACTTC. This encodes CASRHPDGTQETQYF.

The chain joins TRBV20-1 to TRBJ2-1, with TRBD2 as a possible D gene (5 bases). Trimming cost V 5 bases and J 0 bases, with 20 bases left between them. This CDR3 comprises 17 residues. Germline values: CDR1 DFQATT, CDR2 SNEGSKA (reference sequence). CDR3 sequence reads: CSARIDRTFSSYNEQFF. Here the CDR3 DNA reads TGCAGTGCTCGAATAGATAGGACTTTTAGCTCCTACAATGAGCAGTTCTTC.

The table lists this clonotype with many counts. CDR3 protein: CSVDRGAYGYTF. The CDR3 DNA reads TGCAGCGTTGATCGTGGTGCCTATGGCTACACCTTC. This chain connects TRBV29-1 to TRBJ1-2, with D unresolved. V was clipped by 3 bases and J by 4 bases, with 9 bases between them. Germline V lookup: CDR1 SQVTM, CDR2 ANQGSEA. This CDR3 has 12 residues.

This chain links TRBV5-1 with TRBJ2-1; TRBD2 matches 10 bases. With 2 bases clipped from V and 5 bases from J, the junction kept 4 bases outside the gene matches. The CDR3 length is 15 residues. Germline CDR1 reads SGHRS; CDR2 reads YFSETQ. In DNA, the CDR3 is TGCGCCAGCAGCTTACTAGCGGGGAAAAACAATGAGCAGTTCTTC. Its protein is CASSLLAGKNNEQFF.

The rearrangement links TRBV7-2 to TRBJ2-7; the match to TRBD2 covers 8 bases. The V segment lost 5 bases and the J segment 4 bases; nucleotides outside the gene matches: 4. Germline V gene data show CDR1 as SGHTA and CDR2 as FQGNSA. The CDR3 loop spans 13 amino acids. The CDR3 DNA reads TGTGCCAGCAGCATCGGGGGGGATTACGAGCAGTACGTC. Residues: CASSIGGDYEQYV.

This clonotype was counted only a few times. The V call is TRBV5-4, the J call TRBJ2-2, with D perhaps matching TRBD2 (7 bases). The CDR3 consists of 15 residues. The V end lost 0 bases, the J end lost 4 bases, and 10 bases lay between the germline ends. Germline CDR1 and CDR2: SGHNT and YYREEE (reference sequence). Written as DNA, the CDR3 is TGTGCCAGCAGCTTGGGGGGGGGCTCCACCGGGGAGCTGTTTTTT. It is translated as CASSLGGGSTGELFF.

The chain couples TRBV4-3 to TRBJ2-1, with 9 bases matching TRBD2. V was pared by 3 bases and J by 1 base, with 4 bases of the junction left unmatched. Germline lookup yields CDR1 LGHNA and CDR2 YSLEER. This CDR3 comprises 16 residues. The CDR3 here is CASSHESGGSYNEQFF. Written as DNA, the CDR3 is TGCGCCAGCAGCCATGAAAGCGGGGGGTCCTACAATGAGCAGTTCTTC.